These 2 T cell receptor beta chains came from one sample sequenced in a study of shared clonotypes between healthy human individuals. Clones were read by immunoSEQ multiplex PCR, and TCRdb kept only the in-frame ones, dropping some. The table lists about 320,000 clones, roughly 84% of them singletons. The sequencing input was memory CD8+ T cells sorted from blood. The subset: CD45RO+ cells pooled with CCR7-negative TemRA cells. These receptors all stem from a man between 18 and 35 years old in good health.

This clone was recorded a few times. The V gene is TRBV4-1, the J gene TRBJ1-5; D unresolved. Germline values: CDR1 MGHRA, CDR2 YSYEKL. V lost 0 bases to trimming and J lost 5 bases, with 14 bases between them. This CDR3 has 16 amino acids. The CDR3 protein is CASSQDPGGPDQPQHF. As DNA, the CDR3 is TGCGCCAGCAGCCAAGATCCGGGAGGGCCCGATCAGCCCCAGCATTTT.

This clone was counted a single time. Here the CDR3 reads CASSLVPLAGVVDTQYF. The CDR3 nucleotides are TGTGCCAGCAGCTTGGTCCCGCTAGCGGGAGTGGTAGATACGCAGTATTTT. The chain recombines TRBV5-4 with TRBJ2-3, with 10 positions matching TRBD2. The germline gives CDR1 SGHNT, CDR2 YYREEE (reference sequence). V shed 0 bases and J 5 bases; nucleotides not matched to a gene: 9. This CDR3 contains 17 residues. Looking up the rest from reference TRBV5-4 and TRBJ2-3 gives the full variable domain: ETGVTQSPTHLIKTRGQQVTLRCSSQSGHNTVSWYQQALGQGPQFIFQYYREEENGRGNFPPRFSGLQFPNYSSELNVNALELDDSALYLCASSLVPLAGVVDTQYFGPGTRLTVL.